A single sample is the source of the 9 T cell receptor beta chains below, sequenced in a study of shared clonotypes between healthy human individuals. The assay was immunoSEQ multiplex PCR, and TCRdb's table has in-frame clones only and misses some. The data show about 460,000 clones, 77% seen once. Sequencing was carried out using PBMCs. The receptors shown here come from a woman in her thirties or forties in good health. Some clones in this sample may be carry-over from other donors' samples.

The gene calls are TRBV2 and TRBJ2-4; 8 bases are shared with TRBD1. The V segment lost 6 bases and the J segment 3 bases; nucleotides outside the gene matches: 10. The CDR3 totals 16 residues. Germline assignment: CDR1 SNHLY and CDR2 FYNNEI. The CDR3 region is CASRKDRAWGKNIQYF. CDR3 in DNA: TGTGCCAGCAGGAAGGACAGGGCGTGGGGCAAAAACATTCAGTACTTC.

Concerning this clone itself: A much larger clone differs by one base, so this may be a read error. This CDR3 is also generated by other DNA sequences in the sample. CDR3 DNA: TGTGCCAGCAGTGACTCGGGGGTCAATGAGCAGTTCTTC. Protein sequence: CASSDSGVNEQFF. The chain carries TRBV6-4 and TRBJ2-1; either TRBD1 or TRBD2 may fit D (5 bases each). There are 13 residues in the CDR3. CDR1 and CDR2 from the germline V gene are MRHNA and SNTAGT. Trimming removed 0 bases at V and 6 bases at J, with 6 bases between.

Concerning this clone: Since a far larger clone is one base different, this is likely a read error. The CDR3 protein is CASSQGASVVYKQYF. The CDR3 region has the DNA TGTGCCAGCAGCCAGGGTGCTAGCGTCGTATACAAGCAGTACTTC. V gene TRBV28 combines with J gene TRBJ2-7; possibly TRBD2 for D (6 bases). The CDR3 length is 15 residues. The V gene's germline CDR1 is MDHEN and CDR2 SYDVKM. Trimming removed 6 bases at V and 8 bases at J, with 23 bases between.

This chain uses TRBV5-6 with TRBJ1-2, with no clear D. The CDR3 is 15 amino acids. V was trimmed by 2 bases and J by 11 bases, leaving 22 bases between them. CDR1 and CDR2 (germline): SGHDT, YYEEEE. The CDR3: CASSLGLTWRSEYTF. DNA for the CDR3: TGTGCCAGCAGCTTAGGTTTAACATGGCGGTCAGAGTACACCTTC.

Note on this clone: With a much larger clone just one base away, this may be a read error. The chain joins TRBV5-6 to TRBJ2-7, with D possibly being TRBD1 or TRBD2 (5 bases each). Germline CDR1 and CDR2: SGHDT and YYEEEE. With 7 bases removed from V and 4 bases from J, the gap between germline ends came to 30 bases. This CDR3 has 18 amino acids. The CDR3 DNA sequence: TGTGCCAGCGGCTCGGAGACATTCCGGGACCCCACCGTATACGAGCAGTACTTC. Its translation is CASGSETFRDPTVYEQYF.

The chain has TRBV7-8 and TRBJ1-5; D might be TRBD1 (6 bases). Germline CDR1 is SGHVS and CDR2 is FQNEAQ. This CDR3 is 14 amino acids long. V was pared by 3 bases and J by 6 bases, with 12 bases between. Written as DNA, the CDR3 is TGTGCCAGCAGCTTTGACAGGTTCCCTCAGCCCCAGCATTTT. This encodes CASSFDRFPQPQHF.

The V and J genes are TRBV28 and TRBJ2-2; 8 nucleotides match TRBD1. The junction had 5 bases not matched to a gene; V was cut back by 4 bases and J by 1 base. This CDR3 contains 16 residues. Looked up from germline, CDR1 is MDHEN and CDR2 is SYDVKM. CDR3 DNA sequence: TGTGCCAGCAGTTCACCAGGACAGGGGAACACCGGGGAGCTGTTTTTT. Translated: CASSSPGQGNTGELFF.

The chain employs TRBV4-1 and TRBJ2-3; D is uncertain. This CDR3 is 14 amino acids long. With 1 base removed from V and 3 bases from J, the gap between germline ends came to 8 bases. Germline V gene lookup returns CDR1 MGHRA and CDR2 YSYEKL. CDR3 nucleotides: TGCGCCAGCAGCCAAGGGTCAGGTACAGATACGCAGTATTTT. Protein: CASSQGSGTDTQYF.

The chain employs TRBV28 and TRBJ2-3, with D uncertain. CDR1 and CDR2 from the germline V gene are MDHEN and SYDVKM. The CDR3 contains 13 residues. Trimming took 4 bases from V and 10 from J, leaving 15 bases between them. The CDR3 DNA sequence: TGTGCCAGCAGTTCGCGACCGGGCTGGGCGCAGTATTTT. Protein product: CASSSRPGWAQYF.